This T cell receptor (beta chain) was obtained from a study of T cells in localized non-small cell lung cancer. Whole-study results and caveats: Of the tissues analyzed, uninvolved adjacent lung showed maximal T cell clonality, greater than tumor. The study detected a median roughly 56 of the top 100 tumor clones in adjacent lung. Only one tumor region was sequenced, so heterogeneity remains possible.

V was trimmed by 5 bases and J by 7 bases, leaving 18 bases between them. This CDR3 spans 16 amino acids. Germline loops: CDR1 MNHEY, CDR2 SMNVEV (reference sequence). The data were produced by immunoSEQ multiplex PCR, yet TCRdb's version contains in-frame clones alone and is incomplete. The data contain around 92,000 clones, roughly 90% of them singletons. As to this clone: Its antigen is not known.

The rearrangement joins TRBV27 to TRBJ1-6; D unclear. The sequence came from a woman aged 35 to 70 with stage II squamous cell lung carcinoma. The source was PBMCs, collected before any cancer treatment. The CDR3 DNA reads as TGTGCCAGCAGTCTATTTACCGGCCCTCAGAATTCACCCCTCCACTTT. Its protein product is CASSLFTGPQNSPLHF.